A single sample gave rise to the 8 T cell receptor beta chains below, sequenced in a study of read filtering for tumor transcriptome and immune sequencing. From roughly 390 ng of RNA, a library with molecular barcoded alpha/delta and beta/gamma adaptors was made. TCRdb called the reads again in MiXCR, with one record for every CDR3 protein. The sample has 100,000 to 150,000 distinct CDR3 sequences, 13% seen once. The sequenced sample consisted of a population of CD138-negative cells sorted from bone marrow. These receptors originate from a donor over 35 with multiple myeloma.

This clonotype was detected ten times or more. The V gene is TRBV27, the J gene TRBJ1-2, with 9 bases matching TRBD1. V lost 5 bases and J lost 7; bases outside the gene matches: 17. The CDR3 spans 17 residues. Germline-derived CDR1 and CDR2 are MNHEY and SMNVEV (reference sequence). DNA for the CDR3: TGTGCCAGCAGTCCAGGCCCGGGACAGGGAGCTGGGGGTGGCTACACCTTC. Translating it yields CASSPGPGQGAGGGYTF.

The chain links TRBV7-9 to TRBJ1-1; possible D gene TRBD1, 6 bases. The CDR3 extends over 12 amino acids. Trimming removed 3 bases at V and 9 bases at J, with 11 bases between. The germline V gene encodes CDR1 SEHNR and CDR2 FQNEAQ (reference sequence). The CDR3 protein is CASSFRQEKAFF. The CDR3 nucleotides read TGTGCCAGCAGCTTTAGACAGGAAAAAGCTTTCTTT.

This clonotype showed up just a few times. Since a much larger clone is just one base distant, this may be a read error. The chain combines TRBV5-6 with TRBJ2-2, with a tentative D call TRBD2 (6 bases). The length of the CDR3 is 12 residues. CDR1 and CDR2 (germline): SGHDT, YYEEEE. The DNA of the CDR3 is TGTGCCAGCAGCCCGGGCACCGGGGGGCTGTTTTTT. Encoded protein: CASSPGTGGLFF.

This clonotype showed up many times. The chain uses TRBV20-1 and TRBJ2-3, with 10 bases fitting TRBD2. Germline values: CDR1 DFQATT, CDR2 SNEGSKA (reference sequence). V shed 4 bases and J 1 base; nucleotides not matched to a gene: 17. CDR3 length: 19 residues. The chain's CDR3 is CSANSGRASMGDRTDTQYF. Written as DNA, the CDR3 is TGCAGTGCTAACAGCGGGAGGGCCTCTATGGGGGACCGCACAGATACGCAGTATTTT.

This clonotype has at least ten counts. This sequence joins TRBV29-1 and TRBJ2-1; either TRBD1 or TRBD2 may supply D (5 bases each). Trimming took off 6 bases at V and 0 bases at J, with 18 bases between the two ends. CDR3 size: 16 residues. In germline, CDR1 is SQVTM, CDR2 ANQGSEA. CDR3 in DNA: TGCAGCGTAAACGTCCGGGACGCAAGCTCCTACAATGAGCAGTTCTTC. Translation: CSVNVRDASSYNEQFF.

Many counts were recorded for this clonotype. The CDR3 does not close with the conserved phenylalanine or tryptophan, likely indicating a read error. Because the CDR3's place on the DNA is in doubt, the DNA is left out and the CDR3 is given as listed by TCRdb. This rearrangement joins TRBV6-6 to TRBJ2-1; TRBD2 is taken as the D call from the table, unchecked against the DNA. CDR1 is MNHNY and CDR2 is SVGAGI in the germline V gene (reference sequence). The CDR3 is 12 residues long, ends included. The CDR3 loop is CASSYGTSGISH.

This clonotype was recorded a few times. Just one base apart from a much larger clone, this may be a read error. This chain uses TRBV29-1 with TRBJ1-2; D gene uncertain. This CDR3 comprises 11 residues. CDR1 SQVTM and CDR2 ANQGSEA come from the germline V gene. CDR3 protein: CSAPSNYGYTF. In DNA form, the CDR3 reads TGCAGTGCCCCGAGTAACTATGGCTACACCTTC.

Worth noting for this clonotype: At one of its ends the junction is not consistent with the germline gene, which may arise from a read error. The CDR3 nucleotides are TGTGCCAACAGCTTACTCGCGGATGAGCAGTTCTTC. Residues: CANSLLADEQFF. This chain connects TRBV11-1 to TRBJ2-1; D is unclear. The CDR3 runs to 12 residues. From germline, CDR1 is SGHAT and CDR2 FQDESV (reference sequence). Using reference TRBV11-1 and TRBJ2-1 for the parts outside the CDR3, the full variable domain is EAEVAQSPRYKITEKSQAVAFWCDPISGHATLYWYRQILGQGPELLVQFQDESVVDDSQLPKDRFSAERLKGVDSTLKIQPAELGDSAMYLCANSLLADEQFFGPGTRLTVL.